This is a list of T cell receptor beta chains from one sample in a study of blood T cell repertoires in COVID-19. Assay: immunoSEQ multiplex PCR; the TCRdb copy retains only in-frame clones and omits some. In the table there are some 420,000 clones, 75% to 90% of which are singletons. The sequenced sample was PBMCs or T cells enriched from blood (not recorded which). The receptors originated from a man in his thirties or forties who had recovered from COVID-19. The CDR3 runs from the conserved cysteine through the conserved F or W. Each record gives: V gene, J gene, D gene, clone size, CDR3 DNA, CDR3 protein. A D gene is named only where the DNA matches it firmly. Only some rows state a clone size, as once, few, many or a class for expanded clones.

V gene: TRBV28; J gene: TRBJ2-2; D gene: TRBD1; clone size: once; CDR3 DNA: TGTGCCAGTGGCGGGACAGGGGGGCTTCTAGGCGGGGAGCTGTTTTTT; CDR3 protein: CASGGTGGLLGGELFF
V gene: TRBV3-1/TRBV3-2; J gene: TRBJ2-7; D gene: NA; clone size: NA; CDR3 DNA: TGTGCCAGCAGCCAAGATCTTGTCAGGGGGGCCTACGAGCAGTACTTC; CDR3 protein: CASSQDLVRGAYEQYF
V gene: TRBV9; J gene: TRBJ2-7; D gene: TRBD2; clone size: NA; CDR3 DNA: TGTGCCAGCAGCGTAGGCGGACTAGCGGGAGACGAGCAGTACTTC; CDR3 protein: CASSVGGLAGDEQYF
V gene: TRBV30; J gene: TRBJ2-6; D gene: TRBD2; clone size: NA; CDR3 DNA: TGTGCCTGGAGCCGGGGAGCGGGACCTGGGGCCAACGTCCTGACTTTC; CDR3 protein: CAWSRGAGPGANVLTF
V gene: TRBV19; J gene: TRBJ2-2; D gene: NA; clone size: NA; CDR3 DNA: TGTGCCAGTAGTGGCAGGGCGGGGGAGCTGTTTTTT; CDR3 protein: CASSGRAGELFF
V gene: TRBV28; J gene: TRBJ2-7; D gene: NA; clone size: NA; CDR3 DNA: TGTGCCAGCAGTTTATATCGGGTGAGCTCCTACGAGCAGTACTTC; CDR3 protein: CASSLYRVSSYEQYF
V gene: TRBV3-1/TRBV3-2; J gene: TRBJ1-1; D gene: NA; clone size: once; CDR3 DNA: TGTGCCAGCAGCCAAGCGACAGTGAACACTGAAGCTTTCTTT; CDR3 protein: CASSQATVNTEAFF
V gene: TRBV10-2; J gene: TRBJ2-5; D gene: NA; clone size: NA; CDR3 DNA: TGCGCCAGCAGTGAGACCCTACGCGGGACCCAGTACTTC; CDR3 protein: CASSETLRGTQYF
V gene: TRBV6-5; J gene: TRBJ2-5; D gene: TRBD1; clone size: NA; CDR3 DNA: TGTGCCAGCAGCATCCGGGACAGGGTTCCAGAGACCCAGTACTTC; CDR3 protein: CASSIRDRVPETQYF
V gene: TRBV6-5; J gene: TRBJ1-2; D gene: NA; clone size: NA; CDR3 DNA: TGTGCCAGCAGCGCTTCCCGGACAGCGGTCTATGGCTACACCTTC; CDR3 protein: CASSASRTAVYGYTF
V gene: TRBV28; J gene: TRBJ2-5; D gene: TRBD1; clone size: once; CDR3 DNA: TGTGCCAGCAGTACCGGGACAGGGAACCAAGAGACCCAGTACTTC; CDR3 protein: CASSTGTGNQETQYF
V gene: TRBV12-3/TRBV12-4; J gene: TRBJ2-7; D gene: NA; clone size: few; CDR3 DNA: TGTGCCAGCAGCGACAGGCCCTACGAGCAGTACTTC; CDR3 protein: CASSDRPYEQYF
V gene: TRBV7-6; J gene: TRBJ2-5; D gene: TRBD2; clone size: NA; CDR3 DNA: TGTGCCAGCAGCGGACCGACTAGCGAGTACCAAGAGACCCAGTACTTC; CDR3 protein: CASSGPTSEYQETQYF
V gene: TRBV29-1; J gene: TRBJ1-1; D gene: TRBD1; clone size: few; CDR3 DNA: TGCAGCGTTTGGAGACAGGGGCGGGACACTGAAGCTTTCTTT; CDR3 protein: CSVWRQGRDTEAFF
V gene: TRBV7-9; J gene: TRBJ2-3; D gene: NA; clone size: NA; CDR3 DNA: TGTGCCAGCAGCTTATCTGGCACAGATACGCAGTATTTT; CDR3 protein: CASSLSGTDTQYF
V gene: TRBV24-1; J gene: TRBJ2-2; D gene: NA; clone size: NA; CDR3 DNA: TGTGCCACCAGTGATTTGCTACCGACGGAGTCCGGGGAGCTGTTTTTT; CDR3 protein: CATSDLLPTESGELFF
V gene: TRBV7-6; J gene: TRBJ2-7; D gene: TRBD2; clone size: NA; CDR3 DNA: TGTGCCAGCAGCCATTTGACTAGCGGGACTTGGTACGAGCAGTACTTC; CDR3 protein: CASSHLTSGTWYEQYF
V gene: TRBV15; J gene: TRBJ2-7; D gene: NA; clone size: many; CDR3 DNA: TGTGCCACCAGCAGAGATCGTAACAACGAGCAGTACTTC; CDR3 protein: CATSRDRNNEQYF
V gene: TRBV5-5; J gene: TRBJ2-3; D gene: TRBD2; clone size: NA; CDR3 DNA: TGTGCCAGCAGCTTGGGGGGGCTAGCGGGATCCACAGATACGCAGTATTTT; CDR3 protein: CASSLGGLAGSTDTQYF
V gene: TRBV27; J gene: TRBJ1-6; D gene: NA; clone size: NA; CDR3 DNA: TGTGCCAGCAGTCCGGGACTGGGGGGTTCACCCCTCCACTTT; CDR3 protein: CASSPGLGGSPLHF